The following is a T cell receptor (beta chain) sequence with its context. No antigen is known for it. The source of the sample is a study of cytomegalovirus exposure and HLA in healthy donors. The PCR employed 60 Vbeta primers together with 13 Jbeta primers. Assay: immunoSEQ multiplex PCR; the TCRdb copy retains only in-frame clones and omits some. The data include tens of thousands of clones; the top ten clones carry approximately 3.9%. Broader study findings: In a later analysis, CMV-associated beta chains were mostly HLA-associated, it appeared. A later analysis, which compared TCR beta chains of equal frequency, found the HLA-associated ones more clonally expanded.

The sample comprised PBMCs. This TCR was recovered from a female donor in good health and CMV-seropositive.

CDR3: CAVQGLSNQPQHF. DNA for the CDR3: TGTGCCGTCCAGGGGTTGAGCAATCAGCCCCAGCATTTT. The chain combines TRBV28 with TRBJ1-5; TRBD1 is a possible D gene (6 bases). The germline V and J ends were trimmed by 11 bases and 1 base, with 12 bases remaining between them. The CDR3 sequence is 13 residues long. Germline CDR1 and CDR2: MDHEN and SYDVKM.